This TCR beta chain was documented in a study of CD8 T cells in ankylosing spondylitis. Study-wide results and caveats: It appeared that ankylosing spondylitis blood was characterized by a TCR beta motif of roughly 8 highly homologous variants. Disease-linked clones reportedly concentrated significantly in matched ankylosing spondylitis synovial fluid.

V shed 4 bases, J shed 0 bases, and the junction held 6 bases outside the gene matches. CDR1 is LNHDA and CDR2 is SQIVND in the germline V gene (reference sequence). This CDR3 contains 16 residues. This clonotype occurred a few times. Its specificity is unknown. With molecular barcodes, quantitative 5'-RACE was used to make the TCR beta libraries. Via MiXCR, TCRdb re-called the 5' RACE reads, giving one row per CDR3 protein. The sample carries just under 95,000 distinct CDR3 sequences, just under 9% recorded once. The chain has TRBV19 and TRBJ2-1; TRBD2 aligns across 7 bases. The specimen was blood, either unsorted or a sorted T cell fraction (not recorded which). The receptor comes from a male donor with ankylosing spondylitis or in good health (not recorded which). Here the CDR3 DNA reads TGTGCCAGTAGTAACCTGGGGGGGAGCTCCTACAATGAGCAGTTCTTC. It encodes CASSNLGGSSYNEQFF.